This TCR beta chain appears in the sequencing data of a study of blood T cell repertoires in COVID-19. CDR3 length: 21 residues. Losses at the gene ends were 2 bases for V and 0 bases for J; bases not matched to a gene: 15. Germline loops: CDR1 MGHRA, CDR2 YSYEKL. This clone was seen a few times. Clones were read by immunoSEQ multiplex PCR, and TCRdb kept only the in-frame ones, dropping some. This table holds some 44,000 clones, approximately 90% found once. Sequenced material: peripheral blood. The origin of this receptor is a human donor in a cohort sampled during active COVID-19. The chain has TRBV4-1 and TRBJ1-6; TRBD1 matches 8 bases. CDR3 coding DNA: TGCGCCAGCAGCCAATCTCCCGGCCGACAGGGGCAAAGCTCCTATAATTCACCCCTCCACTTT. Protein sequence: CASSQSPGRQGQSSYNSPLHF.